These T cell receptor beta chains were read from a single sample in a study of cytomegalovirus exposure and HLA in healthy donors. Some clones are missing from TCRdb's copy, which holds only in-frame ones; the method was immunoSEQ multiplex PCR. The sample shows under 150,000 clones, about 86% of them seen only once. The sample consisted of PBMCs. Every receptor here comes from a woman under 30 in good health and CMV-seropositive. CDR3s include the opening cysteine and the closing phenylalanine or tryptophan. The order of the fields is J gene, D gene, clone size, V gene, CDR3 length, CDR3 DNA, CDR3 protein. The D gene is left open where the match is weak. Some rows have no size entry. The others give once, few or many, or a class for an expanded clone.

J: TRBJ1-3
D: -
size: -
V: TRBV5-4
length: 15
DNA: TGTGCCAGCAGCCTCAACAGCAACTCTGGAAACACCATATATTTT
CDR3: CASSLNSNSGNTIYF

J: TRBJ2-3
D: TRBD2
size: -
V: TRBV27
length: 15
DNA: TGTGCCAGCAGTTTGACTAGCGGGAGCACAGATACGCAGTATTTT
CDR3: CASSLTSGSTDTQYF

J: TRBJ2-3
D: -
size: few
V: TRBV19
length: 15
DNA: TGTGCCAGTAGAAGTCGGGACACTTACACAGATACGCAGTATTTT
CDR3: CASRSRDTYTDTQYF

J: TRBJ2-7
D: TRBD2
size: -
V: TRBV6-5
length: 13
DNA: TGTGCCATCCGGCGCCGGGGGGGGGACGAGCAGTACTTC
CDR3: CAIRRRGGDEQYF

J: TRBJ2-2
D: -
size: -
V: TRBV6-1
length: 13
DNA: TGTGCCAGCAGGCCGAGAACCGCCGGGGAGCTGTTTTTT
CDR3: CASRPRTAGELFF

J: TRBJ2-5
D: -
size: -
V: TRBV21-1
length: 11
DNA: TGTGCCAGCAGCGTCGGAGAGACCCAGTACTTC
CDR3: CASSVGETQYF

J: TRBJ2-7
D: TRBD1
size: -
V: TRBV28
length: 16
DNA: TGTGCCAGCAGTTTTAATTTCCGGGACAGGGCTCTCTGGCAGTACTTC
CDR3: CASSFNFRDRALWQYF

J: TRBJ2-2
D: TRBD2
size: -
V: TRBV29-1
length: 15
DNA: TGCAGCGTCAATGCGGGGGTTATGAACACCGGGGAGCTGTTTTTT
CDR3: CSVNAGVMNTGELFF

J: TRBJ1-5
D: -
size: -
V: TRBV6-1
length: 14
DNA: TGTGCCAGCAGTGCGGGCCCTCAGGACTTGCCCCAGCATTTT
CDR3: CASSAGPQDLPQHF

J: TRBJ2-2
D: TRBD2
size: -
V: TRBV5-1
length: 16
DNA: TGCGCCAGCAGCTTCCTGACTAGCGGGGTCACCGGGGAGCTGTTTTTT
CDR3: CASSFLTSGVTGELFF

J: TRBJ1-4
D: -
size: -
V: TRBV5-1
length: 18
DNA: TGCGCCAGCAGCTTGGGGCAGGCCGCCGGTACTTTTAATGAAAAACTGTTTTTT
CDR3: CASSLGQAAGTFNEKLFF

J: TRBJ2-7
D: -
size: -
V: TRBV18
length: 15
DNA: TGTGCCAGCTCACCACTTCTCAGGGGAACCTACGAGCAGTACTTC
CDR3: CASSPLLRGTYEQYF

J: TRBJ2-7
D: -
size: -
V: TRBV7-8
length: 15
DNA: TGTGCCAGCAGCCCCGTATATGGCCTTTCCTACGAGCAGTACTTC
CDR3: CASSPVYGLSYEQYF

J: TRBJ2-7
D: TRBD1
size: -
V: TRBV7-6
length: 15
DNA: TGTGCCAGCAGCTTAGAGGTAGGGGGCCTGTACGAGCAGTACTTC
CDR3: CASSLEVGGLYEQYF

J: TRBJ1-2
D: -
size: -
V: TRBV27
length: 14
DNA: TGTGCCAGCAGTTCGGACGGGGGAGGCTATGGCTACACCTTC
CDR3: CASSSDGGGYGYTF

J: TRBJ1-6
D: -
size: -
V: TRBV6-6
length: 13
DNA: TGTGCCAGCAGCCCATACTTGACAGCACCCCTCCACTTT
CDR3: CASSPYLTAPLHF

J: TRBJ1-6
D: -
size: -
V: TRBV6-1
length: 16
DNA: TGTGCCAGCAGTGAACGGAGCGCTGCGGCGGTTTCACCCCTCCACTTT
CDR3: CASSERSAAAVSPLHF

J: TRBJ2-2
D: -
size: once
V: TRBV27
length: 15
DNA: TGTGCCAGCAGTTTATCGCAGGGCCCCACCGGGGAGCTGTTTTTT
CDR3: CASSLSQGPTGELFF

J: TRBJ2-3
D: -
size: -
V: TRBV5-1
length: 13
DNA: TGCGCCAGTAACAGGGATCCCACAGATACGCAGTATTTT
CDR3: CASNRDPTDTQYF

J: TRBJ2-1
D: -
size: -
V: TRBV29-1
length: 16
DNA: TGCAGCGTTGAAGATCATGTGGCAGTACAGTACAATGAGCAGTTCTTC
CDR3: CSVEDHVAVQYNEQFF

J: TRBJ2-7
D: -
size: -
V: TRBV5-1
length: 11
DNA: TGCGCCAGCAGCACAAACTACGAGCAGTACTTC
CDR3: CASSTNYEQYF

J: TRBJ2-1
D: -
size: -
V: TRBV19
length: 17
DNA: TGTGCCAGTAGTATAGATCTGGAGACGGCCTCCTACAATGAGCAGTTCTTC
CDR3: CASSIDLETASYNEQFF

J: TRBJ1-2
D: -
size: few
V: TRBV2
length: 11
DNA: TGTGCCAGCAGTGCGGGGGGTGGCTACACCTTC
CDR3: CASSAGGGYTF

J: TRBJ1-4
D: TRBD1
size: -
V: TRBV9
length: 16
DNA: TGTGCCAGCAGCGCTACCCAGGGGGCCGCTAATGAAAAACTGTTTTTT
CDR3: CASSATQGAANEKLFF

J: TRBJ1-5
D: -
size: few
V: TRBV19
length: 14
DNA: TGTGCCAGTAGTATTGGGCCTAACAATCAGCCCCAGCATTTT
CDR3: CASSIGPNNQPQHF

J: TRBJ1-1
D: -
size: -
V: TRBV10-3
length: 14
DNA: TGTGCCATCAGTGATCGGTTCAGGGACACTGAAGCTTTCTTT
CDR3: CAISDRFRDTEAFF

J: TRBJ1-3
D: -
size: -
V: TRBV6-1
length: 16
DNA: TGTGCCAGCAGTGTAGGACAGCCACGCTCTGGAAACACCATATATTTT
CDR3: CASSVGQPRSGNTIYF

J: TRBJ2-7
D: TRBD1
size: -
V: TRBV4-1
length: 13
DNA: TGCGCCAGCAGGGGGACAGCAACCTACGAGCAGTACTTC
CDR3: CASRGTATYEQYF

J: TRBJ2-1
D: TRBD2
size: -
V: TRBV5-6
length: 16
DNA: TGTGCCAGCAGCTTGGGGACTAGCGGGGCTTACAATGAGCAGTTCTTC
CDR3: CASSLGTSGAYNEQFF

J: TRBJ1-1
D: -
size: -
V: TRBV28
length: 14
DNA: TGTGCCAGCAGCCTAGTCCCCAGAAACACTGAAGCTTTCTTT
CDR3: CASSLVPRNTEAFF

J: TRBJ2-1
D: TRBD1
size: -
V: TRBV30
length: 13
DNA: TGTGCCTGGGGGACAGGGGAGGGTTTGGGGCAGTTCTTC
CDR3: CAWGTGEGLGQFF

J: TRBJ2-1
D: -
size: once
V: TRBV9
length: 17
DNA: TGTGCCAGCAGCCATTCCATGACGGGAGAGGGCTACAATGAGCAGTTCTTC
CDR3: CASSHSMTGEGYNEQFF

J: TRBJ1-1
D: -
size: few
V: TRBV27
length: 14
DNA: TGTGCCAGCAGTTTAAAAGCCCAAGTGACTGAAGCTTTCTTT
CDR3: CASSLKAQVTEAFF

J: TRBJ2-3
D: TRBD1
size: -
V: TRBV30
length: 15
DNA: TGTGCCTGGAGTCGGGACAGTCCTTCCACAGATACGCAGTATTTT
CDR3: CAWSRDSPSTDTQYF

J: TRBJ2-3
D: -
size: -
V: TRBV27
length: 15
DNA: TGTGCCAGCAAAGAGGTGGGTTCTTGGACAGATACGCAGTATTTT
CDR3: CASKEVGSWTDTQYF

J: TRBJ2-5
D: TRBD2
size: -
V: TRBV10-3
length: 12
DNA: TGTGCCATCAAGTCGGGAGGGGAGACCCAGTACTTC
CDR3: CAIKSGGETQYF

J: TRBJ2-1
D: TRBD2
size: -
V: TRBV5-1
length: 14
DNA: TGCGCCAGCAGGGTAGCGGGAGTGTCCAATGAGCAGTTCTTC
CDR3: CASRVAGVSNEQFF

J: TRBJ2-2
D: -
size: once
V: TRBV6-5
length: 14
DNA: TGTGCCAGCAGCAGACAGGGAGGAACCGGGGAGCTGTTTTTT
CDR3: CASSRQGGTGELFF

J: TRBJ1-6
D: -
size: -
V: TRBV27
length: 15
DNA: TGTGCCAGCAGTACAGGGCGCTCCTATAATTCACCCCTCCACTTT
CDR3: CASSTGRSYNSPLHF

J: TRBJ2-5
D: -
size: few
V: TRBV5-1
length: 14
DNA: TGCGCCAGCAGCTTGGGGACGGGACAAGAGACCCAGTACTTC
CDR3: CASSLGTGQETQYF

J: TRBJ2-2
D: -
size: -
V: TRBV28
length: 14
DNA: TGTGCCAGCAGGATGCGGGTGGGGTCTGGGGAGCTGTTTTTT
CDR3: CASRMRVGSGELFF

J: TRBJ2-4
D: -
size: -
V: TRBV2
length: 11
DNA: TGTGCCAGCGGGAGGCAAAACATTCAGTACTTC
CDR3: CASGRQNIQYF

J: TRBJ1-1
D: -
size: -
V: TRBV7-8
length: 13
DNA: TGTGCCAGCAAGTCCGGGGTGAACACTGAAGCTTTCTTT
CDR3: CASKSGVNTEAFF

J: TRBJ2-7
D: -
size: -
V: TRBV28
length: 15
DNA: TGTGCCAGCAGTCCCCCCGGGACTCGGACCTACGAGCAGTACTTC
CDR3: CASSPPGTRTYEQYF

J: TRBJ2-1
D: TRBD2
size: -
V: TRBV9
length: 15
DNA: TGTGCCAGCAGCGTAGGTCAGCGGGAGTATGATGAGCAGTTCTTC
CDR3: CASSVGQREYDEQFF

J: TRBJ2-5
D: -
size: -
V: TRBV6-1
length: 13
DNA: TGTGCCAGCGACGTAGGGCCGGGGGAGACCCAGTACTTC
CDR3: CASDVGPGETQYF

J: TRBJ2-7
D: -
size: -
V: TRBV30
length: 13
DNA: TGTGCCTGGAAAGGAGGGAGCTCCTACGAGCAGTACTTC
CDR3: CAWKGGSSYEQYF

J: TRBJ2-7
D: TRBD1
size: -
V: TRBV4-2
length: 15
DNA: TGTGCCAGCAGCCAACCCGGGACAGCCGGAACACAGCAGTACTTC
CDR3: CASSQPGTAGTQQYF

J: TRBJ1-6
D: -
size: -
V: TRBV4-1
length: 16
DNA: TGCGCCAGCAGCCAACCCCTGGCGGGGAAGAATTCACCCCTCCACTTT
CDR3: CASSQPLAGKNSPLHF

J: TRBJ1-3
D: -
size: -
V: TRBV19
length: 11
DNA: TGTGCCAGCCCTGCTGGAAACACCATATATTTT
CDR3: CASPAGNTIYF

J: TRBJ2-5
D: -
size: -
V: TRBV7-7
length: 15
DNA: TGTGCTAGCAGCTTAAGCAGGGAATACCAAGAGACCCAGTACTTC
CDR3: CASSLSREYQETQYF

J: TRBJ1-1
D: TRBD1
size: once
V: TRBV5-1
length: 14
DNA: TGCGCCAGCAGCTTGGGGGCGGGACAGGACAAAGCTTTCTTT
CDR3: CASSLGAGQDKAFF

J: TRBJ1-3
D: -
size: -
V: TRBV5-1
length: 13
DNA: TGCGCCAGCAGCCCCACAACTGGAAACACCATATATTTT
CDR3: CASSPTTGNTIYF

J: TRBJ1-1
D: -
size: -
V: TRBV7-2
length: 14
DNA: TGTGCCAGCAGCTTATACGGGTATAGAGCTGAAGCTTTCTTT
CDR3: CASSLYGYRAEAFF